The clone carrying this TCR beta chain showed up just a few times. Antigen specificity is unknown. This entry belongs to a study of blood T cells in healthy people across ages. Then a second PCR, running about 6 to 12 cycles, was carried out with a sample-barcoded 5' primer and a J-beta primer mix. One entry per CDR3 protein results from TCRdb running MiXCR on the 5' RACE reads. The sample has about 2 million distinct CDR3 sequences; less than 50% are singletons. Study-level points and caveats: Naive T cell percentage showed a strong correlation with the diversity of TCR beta.

The study drew donors from healthy Caucasian individuals in Russia aged about 6 to 90. CDR1 SGHNT and CDR2 YYREEE come from the germline V gene (reference sequence). CDR3 length: 16 amino acids. Trimming cost V 4 bases and J 5 bases, with 21 bases left between them. The chain links TRBV5-4 to TRBJ2-5, with a possible D match to TRBD1 (5 bases). This sequence was found in a middle-aged woman in good health. Specimen: blood. The DNA for the CDR3 is TGTGCCAGCAGCCGCCGTACATCCAGGGTAACGGAGACCCAGTACTTC. Translation: CASSRRTSRVTETQYF.